This TCR beta chain is from a study of cytomegalovirus exposure and HLA in healthy donors. Measured with immunoSEQ multiplex PCR; TCRdb has only the in-frame clones, and not every one. In the table there are roughly 70,000 clones, around 81% of which are singletons. The study, taken as a whole, reports: Some TCR beta chains (roughly 150 of them) were listed as cytomegalovirus-associated. Most TCR sequences were rare, but some public TCRs occurred in many donors. The classifier, whose performance was assessed in both the original and validation cohorts, reportedly diagnosed cytomegalovirus status with high specificity and sensitivity.

Remarks on this clone: Its antigen is as yet unknown.

This CDR3 has 15 residues. Trimming at V came to 2 bases and at J to 4 bases, leaving 5 bases not matched to a gene. CDR1 SEHNR and CDR2 FQNEAQ come from the germline V gene (reference sequence). Input material: PBMCs. The origin of this receptor is a man aged 30 to 39 in good health and CMV-seronegative. This chain links TRBV7-9 with TRBJ2-1; 7 bases agree with TRBD1. CDR3 amino acids: CASSLRGTEYNEQFF. CDR3 DNA sequence: TGTGCCAGCAGCTTAAGGGGGACAGAATACAATGAGCAGTTCTTC. Based on the CDR3 plus reference TRBV7-9 and TRBJ2-1, the full variable domain is DTGVSQNPRHKITKRGQNVTFRCDPISEHNRLYWYRQTLGQGPEFLTYFQNEAQLEKSRLLSDRFSAERPKGSFSTLEIQRTEQGDSAMYLCASSLRGTEYNEQFFGPGTRLTVL.